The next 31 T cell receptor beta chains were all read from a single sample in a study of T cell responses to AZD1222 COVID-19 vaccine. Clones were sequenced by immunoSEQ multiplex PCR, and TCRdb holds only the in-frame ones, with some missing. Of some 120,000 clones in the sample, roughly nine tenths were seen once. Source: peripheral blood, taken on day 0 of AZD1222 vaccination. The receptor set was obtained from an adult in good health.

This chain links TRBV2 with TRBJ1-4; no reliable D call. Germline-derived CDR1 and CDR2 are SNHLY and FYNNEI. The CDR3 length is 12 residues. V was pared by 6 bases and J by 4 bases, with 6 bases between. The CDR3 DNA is TGTGCCAGCAGGCGGCTTAATGAAAAACTGTTTTTT. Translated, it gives CASRRLNEKLFF.

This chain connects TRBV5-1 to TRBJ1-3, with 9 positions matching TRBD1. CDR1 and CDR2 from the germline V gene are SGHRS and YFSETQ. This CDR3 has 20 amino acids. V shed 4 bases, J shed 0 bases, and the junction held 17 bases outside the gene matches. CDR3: CASSRGTGLRGDISGNTIYF. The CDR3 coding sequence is TGCGCCAGCAGCCGAGGGACAGGGCTTCGGGGTGATATCTCTGGAAACACCATATATTTT.

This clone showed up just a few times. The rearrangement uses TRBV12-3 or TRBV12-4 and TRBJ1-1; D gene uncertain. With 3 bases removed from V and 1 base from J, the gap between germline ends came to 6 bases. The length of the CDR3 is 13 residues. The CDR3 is CASSFLENTEAFF. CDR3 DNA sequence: TGTGCCAGCAGTTTCCTAGAGAACACTGAAGCTTTCTTT.

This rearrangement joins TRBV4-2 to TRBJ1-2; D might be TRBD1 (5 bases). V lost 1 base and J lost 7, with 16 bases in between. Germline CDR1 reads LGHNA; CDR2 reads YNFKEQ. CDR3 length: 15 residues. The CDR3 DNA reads TGTGCCAGCAGCCAAGGTGATGGGGGTGTGGGTGGCTACACCTTC. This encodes CASSQGDGGVGGYTF.

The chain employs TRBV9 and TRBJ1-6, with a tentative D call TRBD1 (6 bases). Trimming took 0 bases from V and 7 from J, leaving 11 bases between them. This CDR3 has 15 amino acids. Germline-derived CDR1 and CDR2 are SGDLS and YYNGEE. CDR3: CASSVDRVGNSPLHF. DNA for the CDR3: TGTGCCAGCAGCGTAGACAGGGTAGGGAATTCACCCCTCCACTTT.

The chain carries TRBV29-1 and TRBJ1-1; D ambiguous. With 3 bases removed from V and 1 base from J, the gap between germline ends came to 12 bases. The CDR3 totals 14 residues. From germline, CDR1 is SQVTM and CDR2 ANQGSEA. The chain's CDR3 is CSVDTDWGNTEAFF. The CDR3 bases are TGCAGCGTTGATACGGACTGGGGGAACACTGAAGCTTTCTTT. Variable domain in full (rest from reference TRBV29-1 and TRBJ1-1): SAVISQKPSRDICQRGTSLTIQCQVDSQVTMMFWYRQQPGQSLTLIATANQGSEATYESGFVIDKFPISRPNLTFSTLTVSNMSPEDSSIYLCSVDTDWGNTEAFFGQGTRLTVV.

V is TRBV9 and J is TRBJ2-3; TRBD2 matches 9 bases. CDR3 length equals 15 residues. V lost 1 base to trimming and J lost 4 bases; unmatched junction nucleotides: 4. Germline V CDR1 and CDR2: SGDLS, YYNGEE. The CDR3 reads CASSVSGGSADTQYF. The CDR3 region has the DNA TGTGCCAGCAGCGTAAGCGGGGGGTCCGCAGATACGCAGTATTTT.

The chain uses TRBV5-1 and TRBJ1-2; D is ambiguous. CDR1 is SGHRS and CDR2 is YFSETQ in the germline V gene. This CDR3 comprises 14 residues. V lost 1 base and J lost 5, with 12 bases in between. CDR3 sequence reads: CASSLTQSGYGYTF. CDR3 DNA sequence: TGCGCCAGCAGCTTGACCCAGTCGGGGTATGGCTACACCTTC.

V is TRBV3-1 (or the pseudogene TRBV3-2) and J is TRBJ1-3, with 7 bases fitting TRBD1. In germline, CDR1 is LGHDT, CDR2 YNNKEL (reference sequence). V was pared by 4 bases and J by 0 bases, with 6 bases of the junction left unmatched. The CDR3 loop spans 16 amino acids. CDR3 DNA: TGTGCCAGCAGCCCTATGACAGGGCTCTCTGGAAACACCATATATTTT. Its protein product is CASSPMTGLSGNTIYF.

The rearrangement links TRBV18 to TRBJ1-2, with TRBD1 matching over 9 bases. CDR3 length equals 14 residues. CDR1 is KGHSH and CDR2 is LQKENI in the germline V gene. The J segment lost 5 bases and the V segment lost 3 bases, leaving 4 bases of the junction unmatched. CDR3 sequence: CASSPGQGEYGYTF. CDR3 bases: TGTGCCAGCTCACCGGGACAGGGAGAGTATGGCTACACCTTC.

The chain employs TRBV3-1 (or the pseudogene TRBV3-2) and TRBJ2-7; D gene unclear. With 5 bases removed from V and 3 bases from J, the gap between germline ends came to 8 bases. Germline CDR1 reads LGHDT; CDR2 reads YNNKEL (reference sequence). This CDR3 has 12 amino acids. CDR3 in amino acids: CASSSHNYEQYF. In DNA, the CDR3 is TGTGCCAGCAGCTCACATAACTACGAGCAGTACTTC.

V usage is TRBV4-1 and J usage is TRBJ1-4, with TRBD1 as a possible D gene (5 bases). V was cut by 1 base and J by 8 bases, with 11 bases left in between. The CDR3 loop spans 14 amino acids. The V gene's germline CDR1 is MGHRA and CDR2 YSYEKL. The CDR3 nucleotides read TGCGCCAGCAGCCAAGGACACAGGTTCGAAAAACTGTTTTTT. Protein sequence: CASSQGHRFEKLFF.

In DNA, the CDR3 is TGTGCCACCGCCCTCGGACAGATGAACACTGAAGCTTTCTTT. Residues: CATALGQMNTEAFF. This chain links TRBV10-3 with TRBJ1-1; perhaps TRBD1 as D (6 bases). The CDR3 length is 14 residues. Germline V gene sequence: CDR1 ENHRY, CDR2 SYGVKD. Trimming left V 10 bases short and J 0 bases short, with 15 bases between.

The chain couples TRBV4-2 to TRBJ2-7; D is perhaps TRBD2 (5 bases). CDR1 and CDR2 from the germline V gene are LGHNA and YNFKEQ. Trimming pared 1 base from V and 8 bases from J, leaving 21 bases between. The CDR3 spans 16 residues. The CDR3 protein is CASSQGEGSVLRQQYF. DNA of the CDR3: TGTGCCAGCAGCCAAGGGGAAGGGAGCGTATTACGTCAGCAGTACTTC.

The CDR3 bases are TGTGCCAGCAGCTCGCGCAGGGGGCCTAACACCGGGGAGCTGTTTTTT. Its protein product is CASSSRRGPNTGELFF. This sequence joins TRBV7-3 and TRBJ2-2; 8 nucleotides align to TRBD1. The germline CDR1 and CDR2 sequences are SGHTA and FQGTGA. V trimming: 4 bases; J trimming: 2 bases; junction bases outside the gene matches: 6. There are 16 residues in the CDR3.

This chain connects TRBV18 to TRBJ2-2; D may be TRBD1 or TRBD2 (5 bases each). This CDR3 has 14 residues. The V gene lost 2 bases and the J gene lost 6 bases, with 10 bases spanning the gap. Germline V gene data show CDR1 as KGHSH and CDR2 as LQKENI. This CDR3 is CASSPERDAGELFF. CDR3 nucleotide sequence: TGTGCCAGCTCACCAGAAAGGGACGCCGGGGAGCTGTTTTTT.

CDR3: CASSLGTNTEAFF. CDR3 nucleotide sequence: TGCGCCAGCAGCTTAGGGACAAACACTGAAGCTTTCTTT. J is TRBJ1-1 and V is TRBV5-1; the D gene is possibly TRBD1 (6 bases). V shed 2 bases and J shed 2 bases, with 7 bases lying between them. CDR1 and CDR2 (germline): SGHRS, YFSETQ. CDR3 length: 13 residues. The full variable domain, in which reference TRBV5-1 and TRBJ1-1 provide the parts outside the CDR3, is KAGVTQTPRYLIKTRGQQVTLSCSPISGHRSVSWYQQTPGQGLQFLFEYFSETQRNKGNFPGRFSGRQFSNSRSEMNVSTLELGDSALYLCASSLGTNTEAFFGQGTRLTVV.

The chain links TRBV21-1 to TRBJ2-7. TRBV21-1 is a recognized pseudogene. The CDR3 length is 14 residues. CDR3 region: CASMGDACSYEQYF. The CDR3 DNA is TGTGCCAGCATGGGGGACGCTTGCTCCTACGAGCAGTACTTC.

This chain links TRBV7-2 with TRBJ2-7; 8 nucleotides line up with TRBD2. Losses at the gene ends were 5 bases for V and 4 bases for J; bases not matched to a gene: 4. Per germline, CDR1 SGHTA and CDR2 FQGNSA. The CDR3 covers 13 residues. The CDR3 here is CASSPRGGYEQYF. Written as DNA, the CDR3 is TGTGCCAGCAGCCCCCGGGGGGGGTACGAGCAGTACTTC. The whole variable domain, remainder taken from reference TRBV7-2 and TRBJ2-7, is GAGVSQSPSNKVTEKGKDVELRCDPISGHTALYWYRQSLGQGLEFLIYFQGNSAPDKSGLPSDRFSAERTGGSVSTLTIQRTQQEDSAVYLCASSPRGGYEQYFGPGTRLTVT.

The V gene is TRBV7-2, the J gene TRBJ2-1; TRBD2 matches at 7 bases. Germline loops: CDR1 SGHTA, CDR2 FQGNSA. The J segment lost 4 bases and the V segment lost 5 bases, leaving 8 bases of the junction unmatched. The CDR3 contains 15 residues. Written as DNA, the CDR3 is TGTGCCAGCAGCACCACGGGACTATTATACAATGAGCAGTTCTTC. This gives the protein CASSTTGLLYNEQFF.

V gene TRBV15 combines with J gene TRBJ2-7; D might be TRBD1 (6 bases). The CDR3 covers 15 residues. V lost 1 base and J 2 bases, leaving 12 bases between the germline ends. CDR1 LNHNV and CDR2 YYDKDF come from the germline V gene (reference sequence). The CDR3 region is CATSRGDRSPYEQYF. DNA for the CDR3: TGTGCCACCAGCAGAGGAGACAGGAGTCCCTACGAGCAGTACTTC.

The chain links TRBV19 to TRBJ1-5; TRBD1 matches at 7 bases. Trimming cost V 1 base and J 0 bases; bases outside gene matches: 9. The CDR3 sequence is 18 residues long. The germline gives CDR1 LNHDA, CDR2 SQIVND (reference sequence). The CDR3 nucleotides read TGTGCCAGTAGTATAGCTCCCCCAGGGGGTAGTAGCAATCAGCCCCAGCATTTT. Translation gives CASSIAPPGGSSNQPQHF.

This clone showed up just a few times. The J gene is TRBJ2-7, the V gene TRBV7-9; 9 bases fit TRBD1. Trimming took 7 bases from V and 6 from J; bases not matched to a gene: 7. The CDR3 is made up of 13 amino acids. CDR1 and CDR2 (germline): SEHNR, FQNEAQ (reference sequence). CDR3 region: CASIRTGDVEQYF. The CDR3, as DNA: TGTGCCAGCATCAGGACAGGGGACGTCGAGCAGTACTTC.

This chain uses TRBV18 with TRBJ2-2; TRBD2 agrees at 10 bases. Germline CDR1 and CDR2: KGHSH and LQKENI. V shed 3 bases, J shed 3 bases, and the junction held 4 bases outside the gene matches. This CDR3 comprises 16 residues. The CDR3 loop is CASSPSLAGDTGELFF. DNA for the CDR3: TGTGCCAGCTCACCGTCTCTAGCGGGAGACACCGGGGAGCTGTTTTTT.

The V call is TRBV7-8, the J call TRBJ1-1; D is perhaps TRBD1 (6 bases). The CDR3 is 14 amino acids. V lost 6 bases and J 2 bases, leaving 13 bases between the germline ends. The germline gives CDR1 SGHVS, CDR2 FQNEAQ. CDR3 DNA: TGTGCCAGCAGTTTCCAGGGGCGAAACACTGAAGCTTTCTTT. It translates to CASSFQGRNTEAFF. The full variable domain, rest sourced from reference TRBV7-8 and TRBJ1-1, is GAGVSQSPRYKVAKRGQDVALRCDPISGHVSLFWYQQALGQGPEFLTYFQNEAQLDKSGLPSDRFFAERPEGSVSTLKIQRTQQEDSAVYLCASSFQGRNTEAFFGQGTRLTVV.

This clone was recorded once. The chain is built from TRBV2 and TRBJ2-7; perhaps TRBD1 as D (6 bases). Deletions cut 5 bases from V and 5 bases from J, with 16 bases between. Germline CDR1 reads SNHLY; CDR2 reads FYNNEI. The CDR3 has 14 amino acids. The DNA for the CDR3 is TGTGCCAGCAGTCCTAAACGGACAGCCAACGAGCAGTACTTC. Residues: CASSPKRTANEQYF.

The chain's CDR3 is CSVDHYEAFF. The CDR3 nucleotides are TGCAGCGTTGATCATTATGAAGCTTTCTTT. V is TRBV29-1 and J is TRBJ1-1, with D unresolved. Trimming shortened V by 3 bases and J by 7 bases, and 6 bases separated the two germline ends. This CDR3 contains 10 residues. The germline gives CDR1 SQVTM, CDR2 ANQGSEA.

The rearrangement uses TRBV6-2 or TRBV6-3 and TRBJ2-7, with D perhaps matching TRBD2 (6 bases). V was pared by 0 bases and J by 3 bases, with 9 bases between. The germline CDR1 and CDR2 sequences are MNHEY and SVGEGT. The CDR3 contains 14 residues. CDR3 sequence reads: CASSYSKTSYEQYF. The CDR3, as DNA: TGTGCCAGCAGTTACTCGAAGACTAGCTACGAGCAGTACTTC.

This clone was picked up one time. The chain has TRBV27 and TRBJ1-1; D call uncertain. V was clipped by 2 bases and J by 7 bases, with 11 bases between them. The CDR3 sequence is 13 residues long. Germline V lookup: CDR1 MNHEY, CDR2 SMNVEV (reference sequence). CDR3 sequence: CASSLTWQSEAFF. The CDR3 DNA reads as TGTGCCAGCAGTTTAACTTGGCAGAGTGAAGCTTTCTTT.

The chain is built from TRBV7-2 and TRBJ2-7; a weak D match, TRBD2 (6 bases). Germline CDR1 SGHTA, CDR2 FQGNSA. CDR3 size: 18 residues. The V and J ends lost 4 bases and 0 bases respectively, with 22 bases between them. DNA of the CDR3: TGTGCCAGCAGCTCCGGATTGAGTGCTAGCGCGAGCTCCTACGAGCAGTACTTC. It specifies CASSSGLSASASSYEQYF.

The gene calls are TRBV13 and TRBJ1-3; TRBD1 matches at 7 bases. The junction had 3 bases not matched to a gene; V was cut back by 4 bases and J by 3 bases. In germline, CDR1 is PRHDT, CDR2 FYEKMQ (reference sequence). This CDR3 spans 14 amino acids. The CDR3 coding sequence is TGTGCCAGCAGCTCCCGGGACAGTGGAAACACCATATATTTT. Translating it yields CASSSRDSGNTIYF.